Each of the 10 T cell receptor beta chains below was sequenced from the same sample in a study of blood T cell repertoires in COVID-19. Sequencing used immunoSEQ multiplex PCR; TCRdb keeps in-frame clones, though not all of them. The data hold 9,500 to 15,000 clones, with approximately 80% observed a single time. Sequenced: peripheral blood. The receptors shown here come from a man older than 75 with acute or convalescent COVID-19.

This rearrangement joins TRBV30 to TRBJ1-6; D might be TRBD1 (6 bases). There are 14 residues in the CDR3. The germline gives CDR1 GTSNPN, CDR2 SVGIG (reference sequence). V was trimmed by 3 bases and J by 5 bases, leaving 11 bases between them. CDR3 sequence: CAWSREGDNSPLHF. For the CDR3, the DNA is TGTGCCTGGAGCAGGGAGGGGGATAATTCACCCCTCCACTTT.

CDR3 DNA: TGTGCCAGCAGCTTGGTAGGGGGCGGCACAGATACGCAGTATTTT. It is translated as CASSLVGGGTDTQYF. The rearrangement joins TRBV5-4 to TRBJ2-3, with 7 positions matching TRBD1. CDR3 size: 15 residues. Per germline, CDR1 SGHNT and CDR2 YYREEE (reference sequence). V was pared by 0 bases and J by 1 base, with 2 bases of the junction left unmatched. Together with reference TRBV5-4 and TRBJ2-3, the CDR3 gives the full variable domain: ETGVTQSPTHLIKTRGQQVTLRCSSQSGHNTVSWYQQALGQGPQFIFQYYREEENGRGNFPPRFSGLQFPNYSSELNVNALELDDSALYLCASSLVGGGTDTQYFGPGTRLTVL.

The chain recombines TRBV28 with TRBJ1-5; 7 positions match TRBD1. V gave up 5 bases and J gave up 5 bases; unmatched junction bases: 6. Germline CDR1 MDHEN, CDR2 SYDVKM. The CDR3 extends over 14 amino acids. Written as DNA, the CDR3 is TGTGCCAGCAGTCGGGGACAGCAAGATCAGCCCCAGCATTTT. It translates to CASSRGQQDQPQHF.

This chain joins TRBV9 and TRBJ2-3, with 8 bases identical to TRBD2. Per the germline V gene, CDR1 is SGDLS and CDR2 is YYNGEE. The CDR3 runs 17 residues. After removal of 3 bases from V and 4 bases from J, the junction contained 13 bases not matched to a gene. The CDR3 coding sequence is TGTGCCAGCAGCGCGTCCCCGGCGGGGGGCCTGTCAGATACGCAGTATTTT. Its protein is CASSASPAGGLSDTQYF.

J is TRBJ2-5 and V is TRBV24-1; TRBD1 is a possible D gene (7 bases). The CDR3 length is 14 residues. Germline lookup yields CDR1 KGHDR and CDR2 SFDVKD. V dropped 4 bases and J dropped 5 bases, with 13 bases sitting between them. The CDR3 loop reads CATSDKTGRETQYF. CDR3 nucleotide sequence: TGTGCCACCAGTGACAAGACAGGGAGGGAGACCCAGTACTTC.

The CDR3 here is CASSQQGNSYEQYF. As DNA, the CDR3 is TGCGCCAGCAGCCAACAGGGGAATTCCTACGAGCAGTACTTC. The rearrangement joins TRBV4-3 to TRBJ2-7, with TRBD1 as a possible D gene (6 bases). This CDR3 is 14 amino acids long. Trimming shortened V by 2 bases and J by 1 base, and 9 bases separated the two germline ends. Germline CDR1 LGHNA, CDR2 YSLEER.

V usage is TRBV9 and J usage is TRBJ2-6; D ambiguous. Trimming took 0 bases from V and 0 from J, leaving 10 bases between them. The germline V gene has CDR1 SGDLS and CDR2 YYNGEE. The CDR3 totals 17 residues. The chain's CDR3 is CASSVARGNSGANVLTF. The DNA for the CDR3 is TGTGCCAGCAGCGTAGCTCGTGGCAACTCTGGGGCCAACGTCCTGACTTTC.

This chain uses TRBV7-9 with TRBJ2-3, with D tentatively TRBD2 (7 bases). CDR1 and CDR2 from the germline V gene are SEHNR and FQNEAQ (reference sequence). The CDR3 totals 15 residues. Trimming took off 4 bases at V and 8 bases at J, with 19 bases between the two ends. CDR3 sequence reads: CASSSSGGPRGTQYF. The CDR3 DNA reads TGTGCCAGCAGCTCATCGGGGGGCCCCCGAGGTACGCAGTATTTT.

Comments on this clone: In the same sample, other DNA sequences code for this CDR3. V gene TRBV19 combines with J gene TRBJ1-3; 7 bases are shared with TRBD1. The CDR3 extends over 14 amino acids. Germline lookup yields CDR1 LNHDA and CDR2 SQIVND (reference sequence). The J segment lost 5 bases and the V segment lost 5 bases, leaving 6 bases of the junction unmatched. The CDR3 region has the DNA TGTGCCAGTAGTCCCCGGGACAGAAGAAACACCATATATTTT. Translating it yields CASSPRDRRNTIYF.

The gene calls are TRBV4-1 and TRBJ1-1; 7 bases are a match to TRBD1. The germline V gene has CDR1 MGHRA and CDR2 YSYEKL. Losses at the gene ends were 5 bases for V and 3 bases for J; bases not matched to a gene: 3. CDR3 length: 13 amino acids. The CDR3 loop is CASSYRGDTEAFF. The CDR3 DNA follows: TGCGCCAGCAGCTACAGGGGTGACACTGAAGCTTTCTTT.